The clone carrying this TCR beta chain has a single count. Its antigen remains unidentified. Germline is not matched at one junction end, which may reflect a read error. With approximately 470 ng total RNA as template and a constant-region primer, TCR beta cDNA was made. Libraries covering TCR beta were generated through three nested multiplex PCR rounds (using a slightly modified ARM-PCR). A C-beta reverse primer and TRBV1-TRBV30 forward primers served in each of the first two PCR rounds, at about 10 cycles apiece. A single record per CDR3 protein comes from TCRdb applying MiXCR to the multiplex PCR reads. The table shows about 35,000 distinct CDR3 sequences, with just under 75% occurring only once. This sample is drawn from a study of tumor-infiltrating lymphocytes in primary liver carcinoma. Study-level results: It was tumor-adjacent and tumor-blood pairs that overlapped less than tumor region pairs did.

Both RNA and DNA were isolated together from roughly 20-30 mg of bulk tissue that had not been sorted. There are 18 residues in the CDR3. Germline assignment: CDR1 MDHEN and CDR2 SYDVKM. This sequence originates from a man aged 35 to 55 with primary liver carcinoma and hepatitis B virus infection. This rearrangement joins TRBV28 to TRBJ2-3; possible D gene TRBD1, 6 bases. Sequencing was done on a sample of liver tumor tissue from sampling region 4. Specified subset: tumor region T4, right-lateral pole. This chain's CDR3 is CASSLRGGNGLSTDTQYF. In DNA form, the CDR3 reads TGTGCCAGCAGTTTAAGAGGGGGTAACGGGCTTAGCACAGATACGCAGTACTTT.